The 5 T cell receptor beta chains given below trace back to one sample, sequenced in a study of OX40 agonist ivuxolimab in advanced cancers. The assay was immunoSEQ multiplex PCR, and TCRdb's table has in-frame clones only and misses some. The sample has about 100,000 clones, more than 85% seen once. This specimen consisted of CD4+ or CD8+ T cells sorted from blood, obtained in a trial of the OX40 agonist ivuxolimab. These receptors were obtained from an adult with an advanced solid tumor such as melanoma, head and neck, liver or kidney cancer.

The chain is built from TRBV5-5 and TRBJ2-4, with D tentatively TRBD1 or TRBD2 (5 bases each). The germline CDR1 and CDR2 sequences are SGHKS and YYEKEE (reference sequence). The CDR3 runs 15 residues. V was clipped by 1 base and J by 7 bases, with 15 bases between them. CDR3 sequence reads: CASSLRGQMGNIQYF. CDR3 sequence (DNA): TGTGCCAGCAGCTTGCGGGGCCAAATGGGGAACATTCAGTACTTC.

The chain has TRBV6-5 and TRBJ1-4; D is unclear. CDR1 and CDR2 from the germline V gene are MNHEY and SVGAGI. With 7 bases removed from V and 2 bases from J, the gap between germline ends came to 11 bases. The length of the CDR3 is 14 residues. DNA for the CDR3: TGTGCCAGCAATGGACGCGCGACTAATGAAAAACTGTTTTTT. This gives the protein CASNGRATNEKLFF.

The chain couples TRBV14 to TRBJ2-1; D might be TRBD1 or TRBD2, each matching 6 bases. The CDR3 covers 16 residues. Deletions cut 1 base from V and 4 bases from J, with 14 bases between. The V gene's germline CDR1 is SGHDN and CDR2 FVKESK. The CDR3 here is CASSQVPGASYNEQFF. The CDR3 bases are TGTGCCAGCAGCCAAGTGCCGGGGGCTTCATACAATGAGCAGTTCTTC.

This clone has more than one count but fewer than ten. The V gene is TRBV2, the J gene TRBJ1-5; D is uncertain. Germline V gene data show CDR1 as SNHLY and CDR2 as FYNNEI. Trimming took off 4 bases at V and 0 bases at J, with 10 bases between the two ends. The CDR3 is 15 amino acids. In nucleotides, the CDR3 is TGTGCCAGCAGTGTAGAGGCCTATAGCAATCAGCCCCAGCATTTT. Amino acids: CASSVEAYSNQPQHF. The variable domain in full, with the rest retrieved from reference TRBV2 and TRBJ1-5, is EPEVTQTPSHQVTQMGQEVILRCVPISNHLYFYWYRQILGQKVEFLVSFYNNEISEKSEIFDDQFSVERPDGSNFTLKIRSTKLEDSAMYFCASSVEAYSNQPQHFGDGTRLSIL.

The chain combines TRBV7-6 with TRBJ1-4, with 10 bases lining up with TRBD1. The CDR3 sequence is 16 residues long. In germline, CDR1 is SGHVS, CDR2 FNYEAQ. J lost 2 bases, V lost 5 bases, and 5 bases had no gene match. CDR3 DNA: TGTGCCAGCAGCCTCGGACAGGGGGGGACTAATGAAAAACTGTTTTTT. This codes for CASSLGQGGTNEKLFF.